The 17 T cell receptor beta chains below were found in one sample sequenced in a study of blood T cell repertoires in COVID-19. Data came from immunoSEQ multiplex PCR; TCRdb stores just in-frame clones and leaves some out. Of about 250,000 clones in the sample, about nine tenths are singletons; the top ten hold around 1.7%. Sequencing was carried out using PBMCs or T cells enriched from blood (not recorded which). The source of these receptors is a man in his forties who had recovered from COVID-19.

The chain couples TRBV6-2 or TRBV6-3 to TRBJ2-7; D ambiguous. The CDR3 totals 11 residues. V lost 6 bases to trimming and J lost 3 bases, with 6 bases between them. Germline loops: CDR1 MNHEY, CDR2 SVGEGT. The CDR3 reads CASSRHYEQYF. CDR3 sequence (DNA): TGTGCCAGCAGCCGTCACTACGAGCAGTACTTC.

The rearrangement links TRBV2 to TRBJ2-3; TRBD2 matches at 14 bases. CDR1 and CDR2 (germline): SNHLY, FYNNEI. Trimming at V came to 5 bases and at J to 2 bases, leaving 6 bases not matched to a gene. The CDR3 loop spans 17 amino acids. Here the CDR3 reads CASSPGTSGGPTDTQYF. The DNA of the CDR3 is TGTGCCAGCAGTCCAGGGACTAGCGGGGGCCCCACAGATACGCAGTATTTT.

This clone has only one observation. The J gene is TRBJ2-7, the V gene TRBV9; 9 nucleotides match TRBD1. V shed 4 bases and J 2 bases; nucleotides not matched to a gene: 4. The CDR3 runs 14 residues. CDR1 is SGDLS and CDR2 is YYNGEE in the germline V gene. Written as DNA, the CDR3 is TGTGCCAGCAGCCTCGGACAGGGGACCTACGAGCAGTACTTC. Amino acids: CASSLGQGTYEQYF.

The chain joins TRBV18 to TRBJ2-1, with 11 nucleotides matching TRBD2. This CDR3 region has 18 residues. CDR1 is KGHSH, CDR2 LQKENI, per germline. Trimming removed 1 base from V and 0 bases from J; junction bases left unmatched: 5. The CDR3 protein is CASSPQSSGGSSYNEQFF. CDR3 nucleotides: TGTGCCAGCTCACCACAGTCTAGCGGGGGGAGCTCCTACAATGAGCAGTTCTTC.

The CDR3 loop is CASSFRGEETQYF. The CDR3 region has the DNA TGTGCCAGCAGCTTCAGGGGGGAAGAGACCCAGTACTTC. This sequence joins TRBV5-4 and TRBJ2-5; possibly TRBD1 for D (7 bases). Trimming cost V 2 bases and J 3 bases, with 8 bases left between them. The CDR3 covers 13 residues. The germline V gene encodes CDR1 SGHNT and CDR2 YYREEE (reference sequence).

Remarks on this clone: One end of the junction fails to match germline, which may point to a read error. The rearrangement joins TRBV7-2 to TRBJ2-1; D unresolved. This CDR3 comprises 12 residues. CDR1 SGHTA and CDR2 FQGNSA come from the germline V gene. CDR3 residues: CASSLVSSMQVF. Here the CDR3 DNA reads TGTGCCAGCAGCTTAGTCAGTAGTATGCAGGTCTTC.

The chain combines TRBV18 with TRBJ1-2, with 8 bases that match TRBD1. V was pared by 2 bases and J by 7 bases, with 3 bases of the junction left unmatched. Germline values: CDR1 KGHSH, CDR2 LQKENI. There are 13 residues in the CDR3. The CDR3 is CASSPTDRGGYTF. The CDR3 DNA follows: TGTGCCAGCTCACCAACCGACAGGGGTGGCTACACCTTC.

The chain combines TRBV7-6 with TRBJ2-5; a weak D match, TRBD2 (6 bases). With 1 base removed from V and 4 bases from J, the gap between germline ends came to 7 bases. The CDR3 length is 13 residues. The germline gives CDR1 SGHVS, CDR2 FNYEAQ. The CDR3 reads CASSLDGGETQYF. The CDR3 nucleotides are TGTGCCAGCAGCTTAGACGGGGGAGAGACCCAGTACTTC.

In nucleotides, the CDR3 is TGTGCCAGCAGGGTTGGAGGGGATGAAAAACTGTTTTTT. This translates into CASRVGGDEKLFF. V is TRBV6-5 and J is TRBJ1-4; tentative D call: TRBD1 (5 bases). With 6 bases removed from V and 6 bases from J, the gap between germline ends came to 11 bases. Germline V lookup: CDR1 MNHEY, CDR2 SVGAGI. The CDR3 spans 13 residues.

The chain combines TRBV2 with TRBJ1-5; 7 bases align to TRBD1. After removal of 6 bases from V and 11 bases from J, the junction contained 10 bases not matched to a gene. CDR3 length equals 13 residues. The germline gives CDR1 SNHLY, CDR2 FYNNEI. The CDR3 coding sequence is TGTGCCAGCAGCGTGACAGGGATTAGGGCCCAGCATTTT. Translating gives CASSVTGIRAQHF.

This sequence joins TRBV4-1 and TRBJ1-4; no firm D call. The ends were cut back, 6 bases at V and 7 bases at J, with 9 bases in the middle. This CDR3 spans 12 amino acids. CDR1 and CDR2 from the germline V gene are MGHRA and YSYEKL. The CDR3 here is CASRSFSEKLFF. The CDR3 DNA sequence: TGCGCCAGCAGGTCTTTCTCTGAAAAACTGTTTTTT.

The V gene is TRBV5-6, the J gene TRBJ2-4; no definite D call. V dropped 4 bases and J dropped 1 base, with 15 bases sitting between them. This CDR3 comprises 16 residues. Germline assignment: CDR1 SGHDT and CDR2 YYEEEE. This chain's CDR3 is CASSTSAWLAKNIQYF. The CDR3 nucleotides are TGTGCCAGCAGCACCAGCGCCTGGCTTGCCAAAAACATTCAGTACTTC.

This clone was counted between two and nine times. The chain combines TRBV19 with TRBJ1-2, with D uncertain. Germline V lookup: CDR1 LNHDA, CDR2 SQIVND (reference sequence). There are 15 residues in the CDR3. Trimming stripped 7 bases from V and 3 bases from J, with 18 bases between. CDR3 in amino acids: CASTRAGEDYYGYTF. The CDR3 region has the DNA TGTGCCAGTACACGGGCAGGTGAGGACTACTATGGCTACACCTTC.

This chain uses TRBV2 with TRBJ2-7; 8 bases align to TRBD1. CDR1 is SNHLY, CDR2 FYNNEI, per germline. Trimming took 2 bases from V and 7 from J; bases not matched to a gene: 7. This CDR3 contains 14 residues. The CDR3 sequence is CASSEIPTGVEQYF. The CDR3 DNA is TGTGCCAGCAGTGAAATCCCGACAGGGGTTGAGCAGTACTTC.

The CDR3 nucleotides are TGTGCCAGCAGCGTAGTTTGGGGACTAGCCGGAGAGACCCAGTACTTC. Translation gives CASSVVWGLAGETQYF. The V gene is TRBV9, the J gene TRBJ2-5; 9 bases are a match to TRBD2. Losses at the gene ends were 0 bases for V and 4 bases for J; bases not matched to a gene: 7. The CDR3 totals 16 residues. The germline V gene encodes CDR1 SGDLS and CDR2 YYNGEE.

CDR3 loop: CASSHGGSSYNEQFF. Here the CDR3 DNA reads TGCGCCAGCAGCCACGGAGGTAGCTCCTACAATGAGCAGTTCTTC. The rearrangement uses TRBV4-1 and TRBJ2-1; TRBD2 is a possible D gene (5 bases). CDR1 is MGHRA and CDR2 is YSYEKL in the germline V gene. The CDR3 is made up of 15 amino acids. Trimming shortened V by 3 bases and J by 0 bases, and 9 bases separated the two germline ends.

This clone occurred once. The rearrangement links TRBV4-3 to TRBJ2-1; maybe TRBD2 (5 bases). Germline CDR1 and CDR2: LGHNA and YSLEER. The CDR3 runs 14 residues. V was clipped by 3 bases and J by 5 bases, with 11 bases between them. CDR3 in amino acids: CASSHRGLHNEQFF. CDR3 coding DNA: TGCGCCAGCAGCCACCGAGGACTGCACAATGAGCAGTTCTTC.